These T cell receptor beta chains were read from a single sample in a study of CD8+ T cells in alopecia areata. Some clones are missing from TCRdb's copy, which holds only in-frame ones; the method was immunoSEQ multiplex PCR. The sample gives approximately 140,000 clones, roughly four fifths of which show up once; 25% is in the top ten. The sequencing here drew on CD8+ T cells sorted from blood, taken at week 4, from a patient treated with tofacitinib. These receptors originate from a human donor with alopecia areata. The CDR3 runs from the conserved cysteine through the conserved F or W. The D gene is left open where the match is weak. Clone size is shown for a subset of rows, as once, few, many or a class of expanded clone.

v_gene: TRBV5-1; j_gene: TRBJ1-5; d_gene: TRBD1; abundance: once; CDR3aa: CASSFGQGNQPQHF; CDR3nt: TGCGCCAGCAGCTTTGGACAGGGCAATCAGCCCCAGCATTTT
v_gene: TRBV4-2; j_gene: TRBJ2-7; d_gene: NA; abundance: NA; CDR3aa: CASSQEGRSSSYEQYF; CDR3nt: TGTGCCAGCAGCCAAGAGGGTCGGAGCAGCTCCTACGAGCAGTACTTC
v_gene: TRBV7-2; j_gene: TRBJ2-4; d_gene: NA; abundance: NA; CDR3aa: CASNYGGENIQYF; CDR3nt: TGTGCCAGCAATTACGGGGGTGAAAACATTCAGTACTTC
v_gene: TRBV27; j_gene: TRBJ2-3; d_gene: NA; abundance: NA; CDR3aa: CASSLSGTDTQYF; CDR3nt: TGTGCCAGCAGTTTATCGGGCACAGATACGCAGTATTTT
v_gene: TRBV4-1; j_gene: TRBJ2-2; d_gene: TRBD1; abundance: few; CDR3aa: CASSPSGGSGELFF; CDR3nt: TGCGCCAGCAGCCCTTCAGGGGGCTCCGGGGAGCTGTTTTTT
v_gene: TRBV7-9; j_gene: TRBJ2-5; d_gene: TRBD2; abundance: NA; CDR3aa: CASSAGRAREETQYF; CDR3nt: TGTGCCAGCAGCGCTGGGAGGGCGCGTGAAGAGACCCAGTACTTC
v_gene: TRBV10-2; j_gene: TRBJ2-1; d_gene: NA; abundance: NA; CDR3aa: CASSESDEQFF; CDR3nt: TGCGCCAGCAGTGAGTCCGATGAGCAGTTCTTC
v_gene: TRBV4-3; j_gene: TRBJ2-1; d_gene: NA; abundance: NA; CDR3aa: CASSQDSGAYNEQFF; CDR3nt: TGCGCCAGCAGCCAAGATTCGGGGGCGTACAATGAGCAGTTCTTC
v_gene: TRBV11-2; j_gene: TRBJ2-7; d_gene: NA; abundance: NA; CDR3aa: CASSLAEGGVYEQYF; CDR3nt: TGTGCCAGCAGCTTAGCAGAAGGGGGTGTATACGAGCAGTACTTC
v_gene: TRBV14; j_gene: TRBJ2-6; d_gene: NA; abundance: NA; CDR3aa: CASSQTDSGANVLTF; CDR3nt: TGTGCCAGCAGCCAAACAGACTCTGGGGCCAACGTCCTGACTTTC
v_gene: TRBV15; j_gene: TRBJ2-1; d_gene: NA; abundance: NA; CDR3aa: CATSREWQPYNEQFF; CDR3nt: TGTGCCACCAGCAGAGAGTGGCAGCCTTACAATGAGCAGTTCTTC
v_gene: TRBV29-1; j_gene: TRBJ2-1; d_gene: TRBD2; abundance: NA; CDR3aa: CSVEGIAGVQYNEQFF; CDR3nt: TGCAGCGTTGAGGGGATAGCGGGGGTACAATACAATGAGCAGTTCTTC
v_gene: TRBV29-1; j_gene: TRBJ1-2; d_gene: NA; abundance: NA; CDR3aa: CSVDRRGTYLYGYTF; CDR3nt: TGCAGCGTTGACCGGAGGGGGACCTACCTCTATGGCTACACCTTC
v_gene: TRBV7-9; j_gene: TRBJ2-1; d_gene: TRBD1; abundance: NA; CDR3aa: CASSYGQGNNEQFF; CDR3nt: TGTGCCAGCAGCTACGGACAGGGTAACAATGAGCAGTTCTTC
v_gene: TRBV19; j_gene: TRBJ2-7; d_gene: NA; abundance: few; CDR3aa: CASSLRDNTAYEQYF; CDR3nt: TGTGCCAGTAGTCTCCGGGACAACACGGCCTACGAGCAGTACTTC
v_gene: TRBV5-1; j_gene: TRBJ1-6; d_gene: NA; abundance: NA; CDR3aa: CASSFGQTSSYNSPLHF; CDR3nt: TGCGCCAGCAGCTTTGGACAGACTAGCTCCTATAATTCACCCCTCCACTTT
v_gene: TRBV13; j_gene: TRBJ2-1; d_gene: TRBD2; abundance: NA; CDR3aa: CASSPGTSGAILNNEQFF; CDR3nt: TGTGCCAGCAGCCCAGGGACTAGCGGGGCCATCCTGAACAATGAGCAGTTCTTC
v_gene: TRBV28; j_gene: TRBJ2-7; d_gene: NA; abundance: NA; CDR3aa: CASSWNRVSEQYF; CDR3nt: TGTGCCAGCAGTTGGAACAGGGTCAGCGAGCAGTACTTC
v_gene: TRBV12-5; j_gene: TRBJ1-1; d_gene: NA; abundance: NA; CDR3aa: CASGADRAPAFF; CDR3nt: TGTGCTAGTGGCGCGGACAGAGCCCCCGCTTTCTTT
v_gene: TRBV29-1; j_gene: TRBJ1-2; d_gene: NA; abundance: few; CDR3aa: CSVEEGERIYTF; CDR3nt: TGCAGCGTTGAAGAGGGGGAGAGGATCTACACCTTC
v_gene: TRBV5-6; j_gene: TRBJ2-1; d_gene: TRBD1; abundance: once; CDR3aa: CASSLGGGRYNEQFF; CDR3nt: TGTGCCAGCAGCTTGGGAGGGGGCAGATACAATGAGCAGTTCTTC
v_gene: TRBV5-1; j_gene: TRBJ2-1; d_gene: NA; abundance: NA; CDR3aa: CASSLLSGWNSYNEQFF; CDR3nt: TGCGCCAGCAGCCTCTTAAGCGGGTGGAACTCCTACAATGAGCAGTTCTTC
v_gene: TRBV6-5; j_gene: TRBJ2-1; d_gene: NA; abundance: NA; CDR3aa: CASSYSDVSSYNEQFF; CDR3nt: TGTGCCAGCAGTTACTCGGACGTAAGCTCCTACAATGAGCAGTTCTTC
v_gene: TRBV10-3; j_gene: TRBJ1-2; d_gene: NA; abundance: NA; CDR3aa: CAISESSAGIRDGYTF; CDR3nt: TGTGCCATCAGTGAGTCTTCCGCAGGGATTAGAGATGGCTACACCTTC
v_gene: TRBV7-8; j_gene: TRBJ1-2; d_gene: TRBD1; abundance: NA; CDR3aa: CASSPRQGGFYGYTF; CDR3nt: TGTGCCAGCAGTCCTCGACAGGGAGGTTTCTATGGCTACACCTTC
v_gene: TRBV2; j_gene: TRBJ2-7; d_gene: NA; abundance: NA; CDR3aa: CASSAIMNYEQYF; CDR3nt: TGTGCCAGCAGTGCGATTATGAACTACGAGCAGTACTTC
v_gene: TRBV10-3; j_gene: TRBJ2-2; d_gene: NA; abundance: NA; CDR3aa: CAISDGRTNTGELFF; CDR3nt: TGTGCCATCAGTGATGGGAGGACGAACACCGGGGAGCTGTTTTTT
v_gene: TRBV29-1; j_gene: TRBJ1-2; d_gene: NA; abundance: NA; CDR3aa: CSVEEVGGGYTF; CDR3nt: TGCAGCGTTGAAGAGGTCGGGGGAGGCTACACCTTC
v_gene: TRBV9; j_gene: TRBJ2-1; d_gene: TRBD2; abundance: once; CDR3aa: CASSVGAGGPYNEQFF; CDR3nt: TGTGCCAGCAGCGTAGGGGCGGGGGGCCCATACAATGAGCAGTTCTTC
v_gene: TRBV4-3; j_gene: TRBJ2-3; d_gene: NA; abundance: NA; CDR3aa: CASSLGTSTDTQYF; CDR3nt: TGCGCCAGCAGCCTGGGGACTAGCACAGATACGCAGTATTTT
v_gene: TRBV4-3; j_gene: TRBJ2-3; d_gene: TRBD1; abundance: NA; CDR3aa: CASSQQGQGAPSAQYF; CDR3nt: TGCGCCAGCAGCCAACAGGGACAGGGGGCGCCGAGTGCGCAGTATTTT
v_gene: TRBV29-1; j_gene: TRBJ2-7; d_gene: TRBD1; abundance: NA; CDR3aa: CSVVKTGGYEQYF; CDR3nt: TGCAGCGTCGTTAAGACAGGGGGTTACGAGCAGTACTTC
v_gene: TRBV14; j_gene: TRBJ2-3; d_gene: NA; abundance: NA; CDR3aa: CASSQGSGGDTQYF; CDR3nt: TGTGCCAGCAGCCAAGGGTCTGGAGGAGATACGCAGTATTTT
v_gene: TRBV4-1; j_gene: TRBJ2-7; d_gene: NA; abundance: NA; CDR3aa: CASSPLASSYEQYF; CDR3nt: TGCGCCAGCAGCCCCCTGGCGTCCTCCTACGAGCAGTACTTC
v_gene: TRBV7-2; j_gene: TRBJ2-5; d_gene: TRBD2; abundance: NA; CDR3aa: CASSRTSGGQETQYF; CDR3nt: TGTGCCAGCAGCAGGACTAGCGGGGGTCAAGAGACCCAGTACTTC
v_gene: TRBV6-5; j_gene: TRBJ2-7; d_gene: NA; abundance: NA; CDR3aa: CASSYGHNYEQYF; CDR3nt: TGTGCCAGCAGTTACGGGCATAATTACGAGCAGTACTTC
v_gene: TRBV4-3; j_gene: TRBJ1-5; d_gene: NA; abundance: NA; CDR3aa: CASSPDTLRNQPQHF; CDR3nt: TGCGCCAGCAGCCCGGACACCCTCCGCAATCAGCCCCAGCATTTT
v_gene: TRBV9; j_gene: TRBJ2-6; d_gene: NA; abundance: NA; CDR3aa: CASSVIGSGANVLTF; CDR3nt: TGTGCCAGCAGCGTAATTGGCTCTGGGGCCAACGTCCTGACTTTC
v_gene: TRBV9; j_gene: TRBJ2-7; d_gene: NA; abundance: NA; CDR3aa: CASSVGGAPYEQYF; CDR3nt: TGTGCCAGCAGCGTAGGCGGGGCCCCCTACGAGCAGTACTTC
v_gene: TRBV6-5; j_gene: TRBJ2-7; d_gene: NA; abundance: NA; CDR3aa: CASSYSRRDLSYEQYF; CDR3nt: TGTGCCAGCAGTTACTCGAGGCGGGACTTATCCTACGAGCAGTACTTC
v_gene: TRBV12-5; j_gene: TRBJ1-1; d_gene: NA; abundance: NA; CDR3aa: CASGLGGMNTEAFF; CDR3nt: TGTGCTAGTGGCCTAGGGGGAATGAACACTGAAGCTTTCTTT
v_gene: TRBV29-1; j_gene: TRBJ2-5; d_gene: NA; abundance: NA; CDR3aa: CSVEPGGGTQYF; CDR3nt: TGCAGCGTTGAACCCGGGGGCGGGACCCAGTACTTC
v_gene: TRBV7-9; j_gene: TRBJ2-1; d_gene: NA; abundance: NA; CDR3aa: CASSLGWRNEQFF; CDR3nt: TGTGCCAGCAGCTTGGGCTGGAGGAATGAGCAGTTCTTC
v_gene: TRBV6-5; j_gene: TRBJ2-3; d_gene: TRBD1; abundance: NA; CDR3aa: CASSPGQGSTDTQYF; CDR3nt: TGTGCCAGCAGCCCCGGACAGGGAAGTACAGATACGCAGTATTTT